Described below is a single T cell receptor beta chain sequence and its context. One end of the junction is discordant with germline, which a read error may explain. This entry belongs to a study of shared clonotypes between healthy human individuals. Study context: A donor's plate count was three for CD4 naive and three for CD4 memory; CD8 naive had two and CD8 memory one.

Germline lookup yields CDR1 MNHNS and CDR2 SASEGT. The CDR3 consists of 14 residues. Only in-frame clones appear in the TCRdb table, and some are missing; sequencing was by immunoSEQ multiplex PCR. The sample lists more than 2,000,000 clones, around nine tenths seen once, with around 0.15% in the top ten. The sequenced sample consisted of naive CD4+ T cells sorted from blood. Noted subset: CD45RA+ positively selected. The chain recombines TRBV6-1 with TRBJ2-7, with unresolved D. The sequence came from a man aged 18 to 35 in good health. The DNA of the CDR3 is TGTGCCAGCTTAAGGGATTGGCTCTCCGACGAGCAGTACTTC. Amino acids: CASLRDWLSDEQYF.